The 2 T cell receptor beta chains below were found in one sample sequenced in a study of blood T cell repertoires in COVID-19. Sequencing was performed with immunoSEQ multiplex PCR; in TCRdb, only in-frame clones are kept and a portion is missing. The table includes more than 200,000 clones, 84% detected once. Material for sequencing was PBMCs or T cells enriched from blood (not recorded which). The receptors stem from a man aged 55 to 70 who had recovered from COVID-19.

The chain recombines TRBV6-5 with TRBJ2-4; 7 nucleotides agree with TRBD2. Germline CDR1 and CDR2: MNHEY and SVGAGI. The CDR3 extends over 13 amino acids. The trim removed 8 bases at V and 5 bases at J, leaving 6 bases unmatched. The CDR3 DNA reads TGTGCCAGCGGGAGGGGTGAGCAAAACATTCAGTACTTC. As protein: CASGRGEQNIQYF.

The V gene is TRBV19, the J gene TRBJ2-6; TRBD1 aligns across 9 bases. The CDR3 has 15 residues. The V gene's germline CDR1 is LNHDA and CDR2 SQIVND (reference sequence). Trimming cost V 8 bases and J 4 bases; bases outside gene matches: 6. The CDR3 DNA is TGTGCCAGTCAACAGGGGGCGGGAGGGGCCAACGTCCTGACTTTC. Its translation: CASQQGAGGANVLTF.